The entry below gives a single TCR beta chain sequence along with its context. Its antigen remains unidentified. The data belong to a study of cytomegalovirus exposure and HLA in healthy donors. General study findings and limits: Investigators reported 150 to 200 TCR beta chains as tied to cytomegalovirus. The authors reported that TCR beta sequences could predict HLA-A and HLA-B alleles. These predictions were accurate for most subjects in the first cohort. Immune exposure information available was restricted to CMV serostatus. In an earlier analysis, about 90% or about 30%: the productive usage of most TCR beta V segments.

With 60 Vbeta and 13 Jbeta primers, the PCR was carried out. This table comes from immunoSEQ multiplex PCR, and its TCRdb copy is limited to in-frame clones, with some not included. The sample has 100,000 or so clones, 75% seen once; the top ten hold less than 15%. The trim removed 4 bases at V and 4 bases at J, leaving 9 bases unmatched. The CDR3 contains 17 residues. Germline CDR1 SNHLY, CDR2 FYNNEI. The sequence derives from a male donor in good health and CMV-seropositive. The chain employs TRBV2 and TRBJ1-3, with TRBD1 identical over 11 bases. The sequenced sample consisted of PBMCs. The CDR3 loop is CASSAQGQGARGNTIYF. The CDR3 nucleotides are TGTGCCAGCAGTGCTCAAGGACAGGGGGCTAGGGGAAACACCATATATTTT. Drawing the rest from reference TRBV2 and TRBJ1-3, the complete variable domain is EPEVTQTPSHQVTQMGQEVILRCVPISNHLYFYWYRQILGQKVEFLVSFYNNEISEKSEIFDDQFSVERPDGSNFTLKIRSTKLEDSAMYFCASSAQGQGARGNTIYFGEGSWLTVV.